A single T cell receptor beta chain is shown here with its context. What it binds is not known. This record belongs to a study of cytomegalovirus exposure and HLA in healthy donors. The PCR ran on 60 Vbeta and 13 Jbeta primers. Some clones are missing from TCRdb's copy, which holds only in-frame ones; the method was immunoSEQ multiplex PCR. The sample includes some 81,000 clones, under 85% of them seen just once. Study-level points and caveats: TCR beta V- and J-gene trimming was later associated with a missense DCLRE1C variant. Immune exposure data for these donors was limited to CMV serostatus. Cytomegalovirus-associated status was assigned to some 180 TCR beta chains.

The V and J ends lost 6 bases and 3 bases, in that order; junction bases with no gene match: 5. CDR1 and CDR2 (germline): MNHNS, SASEGT. The length of the CDR3 is 13 residues. Sample: PBMCs. The TCR was taken from a woman aged 40 to 55 in good health and CMV-seropositive. The rearrangement joins TRBV6-1 to TRBJ2-7; 7 nucleotides match TRBD1. The CDR3 sequence is CASSRQGDYEQYF. The CDR3 region has the DNA TGTGCCAGCAGCCGACAGGGCGACTACGAGCAGTACTTC.